This T cell receptor beta chain was recorded in a study of CD8+CD57+ T cells in acquired aplastic anemia. Study in general: Isolated CD4+ and CD8+ cells, once sorted, yielded DNA averaging roughly 3 ug.

General study findings and limits: Both patients and controls carried the same twenty-nine CD8+ CDR3 sequences.

Trimming cost V 6 bases and J 2 bases, with 10 bases left between them. The CDR3 consists of 13 residues. Genomic DNA was employed as the template in profiling TCR beta VDJ and CDR3. TCRdb reprocessed the reads via MiXCR and lists one record per CDR3 protein. The data hold about 200,000 distinct CDR3 sequences, with more than 55% observed a single time. All patients picked for sequencing had shown, by flow cytometry, an expansion of CD8+CD57+ cells. Severe acquired aplastic anemia was diagnosed in all patients. When blood sampling took place, the patients had received no therapy. This clonotype came up a few times. Its antigen is unknown.

The sample was sorted CD4+, CD8+, or CD8+CD57+ T cells (not recorded which) from PBMCs. The chain links TRBV12-3 or TRBV12-4 to TRBJ1-2; no reliable D call. The TCR sequence derives from a human donor with aplastic anemia. The CDR3 region has the DNA TGTGCCAGCAGCCCTCAAGCGAACTATGGCTACACCTTC. Protein sequence: CASSPQANYGYTF.